Below are 9 T cell receptor beta chains sequenced from a single sample in a study of T cells in Graves' hyperthyroidism and ophthalmopathy. Researchers amplified the TCR beta CDR3 regions from RNA transcripts. The TCR CDR3 first-round RT-PCR relied on the HTBI primer set. A single record per CDR3 protein comes from TCRdb applying MiXCR to the multiplex PCR reads. The table lists under 600,000 distinct CDR3 sequences, roughly a sixth of them singletons, with less than 3.5% in the top ten. Input material: blood. These receptors were obtained from a woman aged 40-49 years with Graves' ophthalmopathy.

A few counts support this clonotype. The rearrangement uses TRBV29-1 and TRBJ1-1; no clear D gene. The CDR3 length is 13 residues. Germline loops: CDR1 SQVTM, CDR2 ANQGSEA. Between the trimmed V and J ends, which lost 6 bases and 4 bases, there was a span of 15 bases. This CDR3 reads CSVIPGVRTEAFF. CDR3 nucleotide sequence: TGCAGCGTGATCCCGGGAGTCCGCACTGAAGCTTTCTTT.

The chain employs TRBV19 and TRBJ2-1; D remains unclear. With 1 base removed from V and 8 bases from J, the gap between germline ends came to 6 bases. The CDR3 extends over 12 amino acids. CDR1 and CDR2 (germline): LNHDA, SQIVND (reference sequence). The CDR3 nucleotides read TGTGCCAGTAGTATAGGCGTCTATGAGCAGTTCTTC. Translation: CASSIGVYEQFF.

The genes are TRBV3-1 and TRBJ2-7, with 8 bases lining up with TRBD1. The CDR3 covers 14 residues. V shed 4 bases and J 3 bases; nucleotides not matched to a gene: 5. The germline V gene encodes CDR1 LGHDT and CDR2 YNNKEL (reference sequence). This CDR3 is CASSRTGISYEQYF. CDR3 DNA sequence: TGTGCCAGCAGCCGGACAGGGATTAGCTACGAGCAGTACTTC.

This clonotype was seen only a few times. The CDR3 protein is CASSHPATGNYGYTF. The CDR3 DNA reads as TGCGCCAGCAGCCACCCCGCGACAGGGAACTATGGCTACACCTTC. This chain links TRBV4-1 with TRBJ1-2; the match to TRBD1 covers 7 bases. CDR3 length equals 15 residues. J lost 2 bases, V lost 3 bases, and 6 bases had no gene match. Germline V lookup: CDR1 MGHRA, CDR2 YSYEKL.

The chain uses TRBV11-2 and TRBJ2-1; D not resolved. The V end was cut by 5 bases, the J end by 10 bases, with 9 bases between. This CDR3 is 11 amino acids long. Germline V gene data show CDR1 as SGHAT and CDR2 as FQNNGV. The CDR3 loop is CASSPNREQFF. The DNA for the CDR3 is TGTGCCAGCAGCCCCAACAGAGAGCAGTTCTTC.

The chain recombines TRBV6-5 with TRBJ1-5; 7 nucleotides line up with TRBD1. J lost 9 bases, V lost 4 bases, and 9 bases had no gene match. In germline, CDR1 is MNHEY, CDR2 SVGAGI. This CDR3 is 14 amino acids long. CDR3 protein: CASSSGQAQGPQHF. The CDR3, as DNA: TGTGCCAGCAGTTCCGGACAGGCGCAAGGGCCCCAGCATTTT.

In this sample, this clonotype turned up many times. This chain links TRBV19 with TRBJ1-2, with 7 bases fitting TRBD1. V lost 5 bases and J lost 3; bases outside the gene matches: 0. The CDR3 length is 12 residues. Germline V gene lookup returns CDR1 LNHDA and CDR2 SQIVND (reference sequence). CDR3: CASSGTDYGYTF. The DNA for the CDR3 is TGTGCCAGTAGTGGGACAGACTATGGCTACACCTTC.

This clonotype has just a few counts. The rearrangement links TRBV20-1 to TRBJ1-1; TRBD1 aligns across 8 bases. Germline lookup yields CDR1 DFQATT and CDR2 SNEGSKA (reference sequence). The CDR3 runs 13 residues. The V and J ends lost 5 bases and 0 bases, in that order; junction bases with no gene match: 2. This CDR3 reads CSAEGQVNTEAFF. CDR3 coding DNA: TGCAGTGCTGAGGGACAGGTGAACACTGAAGCTTTCTTT.

The chain recombines TRBV11-2 with TRBJ1-2; TRBD1 aligns across 7 bases. From germline, CDR1 is SGHAT and CDR2 FQNNGV. This CDR3 is built from 14 residues. With V trimmed by 6 bases and J by 7 bases, 11 bases remained unmatched. Written as DNA, the CDR3 is TGTGCCAGCAGTTACGGAGGGGGCTCCGTTGGCTACACCTTC. It yields the protein CASSYGGGSVGYTF.